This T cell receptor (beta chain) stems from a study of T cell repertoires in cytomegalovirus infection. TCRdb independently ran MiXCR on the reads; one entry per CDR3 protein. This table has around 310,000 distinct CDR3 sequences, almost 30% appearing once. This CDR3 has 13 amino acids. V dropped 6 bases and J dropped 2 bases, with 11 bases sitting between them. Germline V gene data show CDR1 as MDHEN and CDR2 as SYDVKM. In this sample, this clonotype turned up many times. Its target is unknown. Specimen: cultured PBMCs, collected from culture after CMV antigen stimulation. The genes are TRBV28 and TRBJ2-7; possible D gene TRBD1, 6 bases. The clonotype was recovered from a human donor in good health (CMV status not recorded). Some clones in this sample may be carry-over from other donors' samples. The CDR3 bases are TGTGCCAGCAGCGGGACACTTACCTACGAGCAGTACTTC. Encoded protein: CASSGTLTYEQYF.